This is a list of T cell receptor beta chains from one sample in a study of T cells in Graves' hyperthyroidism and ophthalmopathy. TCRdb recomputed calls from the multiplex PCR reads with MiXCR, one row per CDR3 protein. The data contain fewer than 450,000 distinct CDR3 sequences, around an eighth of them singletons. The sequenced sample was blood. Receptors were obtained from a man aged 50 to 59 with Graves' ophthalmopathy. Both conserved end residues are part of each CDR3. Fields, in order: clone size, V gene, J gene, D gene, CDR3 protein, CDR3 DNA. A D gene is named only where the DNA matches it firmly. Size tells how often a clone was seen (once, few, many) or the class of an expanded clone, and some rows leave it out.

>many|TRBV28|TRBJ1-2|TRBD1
CASSLYPGGKSFGYTF
TGTGCCAGCAGTTTATATCCAGGGGGCAAATCGTTTGGCTACACCTTC
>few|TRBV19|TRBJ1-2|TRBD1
CASALGQGAHGYTF
TGTGCCAGTGCCCTGGGACAGGGGGCTCACGGCTACACCTTC
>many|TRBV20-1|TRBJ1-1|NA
CSARWTAPSTEAFF
TGCAGTGCTAGGTGGACAGCCCCGAGCACTGAAGCTTTCTTT
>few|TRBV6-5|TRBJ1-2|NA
CASSYSGGNYGYTF
TGTGCCAGCAGTTACTCGGGTGGGAACTATGGCTACACCTTC
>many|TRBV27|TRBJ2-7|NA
CASSPSGRGATYEQYF
TGTGCCAGCAGTCCGAGTGGCAGGGGAGCAACCTACGAGCAGTACTTC
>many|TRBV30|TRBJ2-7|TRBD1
CAWQDWDRTYEQYF
TGTGCCTGGCAGGATTGGGACAGAACCTACGAGCAGTACTTC
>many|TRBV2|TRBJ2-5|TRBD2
CASSTRTRWETQYF
TGTGCCAGCAGTACCCGGACTAGGTGGGAGACCCAGTACTTC
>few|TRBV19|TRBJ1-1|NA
CASSSWDGGTEAFF
TGTGCCAGTAGTTCGTGGGACGGGGGCACTGAAGCTTTCTTT
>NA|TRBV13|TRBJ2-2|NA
CASSRTSRSITGELFF
TGTGCCAGCAGCAGGACCTCCCGTTCCATCACCGGGGAGCTGTTTTTT
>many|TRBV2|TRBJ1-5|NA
CASSQGLNQPQHF
TGTGCCAGCAGTCAGGGCCTAAATCAGCCCCAGCATTTT
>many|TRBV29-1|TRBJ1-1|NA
CSVDLRRNTEAFF
TGCAGCGTCGACCTTAGGAGAAACACTGAAGCTTTCTTT
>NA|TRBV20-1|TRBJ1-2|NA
CSASRTVNNYGYTF
TGCAGTGCTAGCCGGACAGTGAATAACTATGGCTACACCTTC
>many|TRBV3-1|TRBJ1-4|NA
CASRRNEKLFF
TGTGCCAGCAGGAGAAACGAAAAACTGTTTTTT
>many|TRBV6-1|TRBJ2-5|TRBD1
CATRTGGSGTQYF
TGTGCCACCAGGACAGGGGGCTCGGGGACCCAGTACTTC
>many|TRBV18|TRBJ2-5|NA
CASSPRGAETQYF
TGTGCCAGCTCACCAAGGGGGGCAGAGACCCAGTACTTC
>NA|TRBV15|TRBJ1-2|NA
CATSRDRADYGYTF
TGTGCCACCAGCAGAGATCGGGCAGATTATGGCTACACCTTC
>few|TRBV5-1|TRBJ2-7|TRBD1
CASGLAGGYGGSYEQYF
TGCGCCAGCGGCTTGGCAGGGGGCTACGGGGGATCCTACGAGCAGTACTTC
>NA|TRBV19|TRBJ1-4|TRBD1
CASRLRGRIYEKLFF
TGTGCCAGTAGATTAAGGGGGCGCATTTATGAAAAACTGTTTTTT
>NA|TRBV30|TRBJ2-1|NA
CAWSVFAGKNEQFF
TGTGCCTGGAGTGTATTCGCAGGGAAAAATGAGCAGTTCTTC
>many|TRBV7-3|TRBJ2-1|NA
CASSLMPRSGRGQDYNEQFF
TGTGCCAGCAGCTTAATGCCCCGATCAGGACGCGGGCAGGACTACAATGAGCAGTTCTTC
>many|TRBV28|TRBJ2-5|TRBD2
CASSFGREVQETQYF
TGTGCCAGCAGTTTCGGTCGGGAGGTCCAAGAGACCCAGTACTTC
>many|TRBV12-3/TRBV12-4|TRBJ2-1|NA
CATPAEHNEQFF
TGTGCCACCCCGGCCGAGCACAATGAGCAGTTCTTC
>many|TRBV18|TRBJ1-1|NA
CASSPIEATEAFF
TGTGCCAGCTCACCTATTGAGGCGACTGAAGCTTTCTTT
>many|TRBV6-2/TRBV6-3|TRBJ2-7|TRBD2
CASRRGAEQYF
TGTGCCAGCAGGCGGGGGGCCGAGCAGTACTTC
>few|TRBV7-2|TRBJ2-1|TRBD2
CASSSWGTSGNNEQFF
TGTGCCAGCAGCTCCTGGGGGACTAGCGGTAACAATGAGCAGTTCTTC
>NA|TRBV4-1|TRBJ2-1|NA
CASSPAVALEQFF
TGCGCCAGCAGCCCAGCCGTAGCACTTGAGCAGTTCTTC
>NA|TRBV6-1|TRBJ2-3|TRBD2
CASAAGVGADTQYF
TGTGCCAGTGCCGCGGGAGTAGGAGCAGATACGCAGTATTTT
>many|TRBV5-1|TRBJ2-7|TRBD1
CASTPGTGGWYEQYF
TGCGCCAGCACGCCCGGGACAGGGGGCTGGTACGAGCAGTACTTC
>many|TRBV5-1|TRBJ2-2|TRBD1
CASSGDRASGELFF
TGCGCCAGCAGCGGGGACAGGGCGTCCGGGGAGCTGTTTTTT
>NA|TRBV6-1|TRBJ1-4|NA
CASRVEKLFF
TGTGCCAGCAGGGTTGAAAAACTGTTTTTT